This is a list of T cell receptor beta chains from one sample in a study of T cell responses to AZD1222 COVID-19 vaccine. Data came from immunoSEQ multiplex PCR; TCRdb stores just in-frame clones and leaves some out. The sample has 93,000 or so clones, 91% seen once. Sample: peripheral blood, taken on day 0 of AZD1222 vaccination. These receptors were taken from an adult in good health. Both conserved end residues are part of each CDR3. Each record gives: V gene, clone size, J gene, D gene, CDR3 protein, CDR3 DNA. A D gene is named only where the DNA matches it firmly. Size tells how often a clone was seen (once, few, many) or the class of an expanded clone, and some rows leave it out.

>TRBV27|NA|TRBJ2-7|NA
CASSLYPALGEQYF
TGTGCCAGCAGTTTATATCCGGCACTCGGGGAGCAGTACTTC
>TRBV23-1|NA|TRBJ2-7|TRBD1
CASSRFRDRSHEQYF
TGCGCCAGCAGCCGTTTCCGGGACAGATCCCACGAGCAGTACTTC
>TRBV4-2|NA|TRBJ2-2|TRBD1
CASSQAGTGGNTGELFF
TGTGCCAGCAGCCAAGCCGGGACAGGGGGAAACACCGGGGAGCTGTTTTTT
>TRBV27|NA|TRBJ1-5|NA
CASSPIPGVNQPQHF
TGTGCCAGCAGTCCTATTCCAGGAGTCAATCAGCCCCAGCATTTT
>TRBV7-8|few|TRBJ1-1|NA
CASSLSRMNTEAFF
TGTGCCAGCAGCTTGTCAAGGATGAACACTGAAGCTTTCTTT
>TRBV5-5|NA|TRBJ2-1|TRBD1
CASSSGQGDYNEQFF
TGTGCCAGCAGCTCCGGACAGGGCGACTACAATGAGCAGTTCTTC
>TRBV7-2|NA|TRBJ1-1|NA
CASSLRLGTEAFF
TGTGCCAGCAGCTTAAGACTAGGCACTGAAGCTTTCTTT
>TRBV24-1|once|TRBJ1-5|NA
CATSDGGGRGRIWGNQPQHF
TGTGCCACCAGTGATGGGGGGGGCAGAGGTAGGATTTGGGGCAATCAGCCCCAGCATTTT
>TRBV11-2|NA|TRBJ2-7|NA
CASSLGLLSYEQYF
TGTGCCAGCAGCTTAGGACTCCTATCCTACGAGCAGTACTTC
>TRBV7-2|NA|TRBJ2-3|NA
CASSFSGGGWTDTQYF
TGTGCCAGCAGCTTTTCTGGGGGCGGATGGACAGATACGCAGTATTTT
>TRBV5-4|NA|TRBJ1-6|NA
CASSFGWGNSPLHF
TGTGCCAGCAGCTTTGGATGGGGTAATTCACCCCTCCACTTT
>TRBV19|NA|TRBJ1-2|NA
CASSIGRISYTF
TGTGCCAGTAGTATCGGCAGGATAAGCTACACCTTC